These 19 T cell receptor beta chains were sequenced from one sample in a study of cytomegalovirus exposure and HLA in healthy donors (TCRdb year 2017). Library preparation employed the immunoSEQ multiplex PCR assay. The multiplex PCR relied on a mix of 60 forward primers for TCR Vbeta segments and 13 reverse primers for TCR Jbeta segments. TCRdb holds this immuneACCESS table with in-frame rearrangements only. Some clones are missing; in checked studies, unresolved V genes explain under half, and the rest has no known cause. The table for this sample lists 60,000 to 70,000 clones; less than 75% of them were counted only once. The ten top clones hold approximately 11% of the sample. Specimen: PBMCs. All receptors come from a woman in her 30s in good health and CMV-seronegative.

The chain joins TRBV4-1 to TRBJ2-3; tentatively, D is TRBD2 (6 bases). With 4 bases removed from V and 1 base from J, the gap between germline ends came to 15 bases. Germline CDR1 is MGHRA and CDR2 is YSYEKL. The CDR3 length is 16 residues. CDR3: CASSPSWGVGTDTQYF. The DNA of the CDR3 is TGCGCCAGCAGCCCCAGCTGGGGGGTTGGCACAGATACGCAGTATTTT.

The V gene is TRBV28, the J gene TRBJ2-3, with D possibly matching TRBD2 (7 bases). The CDR3 totals 13 residues. Germline V gene sequence: CDR1 MDHEN, CDR2 SYDVKM. V was clipped by 7 bases and J by 5 bases, with 13 bases between them. CDR3: CASKGGPGDTQYF. CDR3 in DNA: TGTGCCAGCAAGGGGGGGCCTGGAGATACGCAGTATTTT.

This clone was observed a few times. V is TRBV5-1 and J is TRBJ2-3; 7 bases match TRBD2. This CDR3 comprises 16 residues. V dropped 0 bases and J dropped 1; count of bases not matched to a gene: 5. Per the germline V gene, CDR1 is SGHRS and CDR2 is YFSETQ. CDR3 DNA sequence: TGCGCCAGCAGCTTGGGGTCCAGCGGGGGCACAGATACGCAGTATTTT. Translation gives CASSLGSSGGTDTQYF.

The chain employs TRBV10-3 and TRBJ2-1; 7 nucleotides line up with TRBD1. The V segment lost 9 bases and the J segment 0 bases; nucleotides outside the gene matches: 8. Germline CDR1 and CDR2: ENHRY and SYGVKD. This CDR3 has 15 amino acids. The CDR3 DNA sequence: TGTGCCATTTCATCGGGACAGAGCTCCTACAATGAGCAGTTCTTC. It yields the protein CAISSGQSSYNEQFF.

Concerning this clone itself: Germline and junction disagree at one end, which may indicate a read error. J is TRBJ2-7 and V is TRBV7-2; 10 nucleotides align to TRBD2. The length of the CDR3 is 15 residues. Germline loops: CDR1 SGHTA, CDR2 FQGNSA. The CDR3: CASSLAAGGNREQYF. The CDR3 DNA reads as TGTGCCAGCAGTTTAGCAGCGGGGGGGAATCGAGAGCAGTACTTC.

This chain connects TRBV6-1 to TRBJ1-2; D unclear. The CDR3 is 13 residues long. Germline CDR1 MNHNS, CDR2 SASEGT. The germline V and J ends were trimmed by 7 bases and 3 bases, with 12 bases remaining between them. The CDR3 protein is CASTKEADYGYTF. The CDR3 DNA sequence: TGTGCCAGCACCAAGGAGGCCGACTATGGCTACACCTTC.

The V and J genes are TRBV4-1 and TRBJ1-3; D is unresolved. This CDR3 contains 17 residues. Germline V CDR1 and CDR2: MGHRA, YSYEKL. V was pared by 0 bases and J by 0 bases, with 12 bases between. For the CDR3, the DNA is TGCGCCAGCAGCCAAGATCCAGTTGGTAACTCTGGAAACACCATATATTTT. Protein product: CASSQDPVGNSGNTIYF.

This clone showed up just a few times. V is TRBV2 and J is TRBJ1-1; no definite D call. There are 13 residues in the CDR3. Between the trimmed V and J ends, which lost 8 bases and 1 base, there was a span of 11 bases. Germline CDR1 and CDR2: SNHLY and FYNNEI. CDR3 residues: CASVLEGNTEAFF. CDR3 nucleotide sequence: TGTGCCAGCGTTCTAGAGGGGAACACTGAAGCTTTCTTT.

Remarks on this clone: This CDR3 is missing its conserved last phenylalanine or tryptophan, likely due to a read error. J is TRBJ1-1 and V is TRBV30, with 9 bases that match TRBD1. The CDR3 is made up of 14 amino acids. J gave up 5 bases and V 3 bases, and 7 bases lay outside the gene matches. In germline, CDR1 is GTSNPN, CDR2 SVGIG (reference sequence). This CDR3 reads CAWRAQGARTEAFV. CDR3 sequence (DNA): TGTGCCTGGAGGGCACAGGGGGCACGGACTGAAGCTTTCGTT.

V is TRBV5-1 and J is TRBJ1-4; D is perhaps TRBD1 (5 bases). V shed 4 bases and J shed 4 bases, with 17 bases lying between them. Germline lookup yields CDR1 SGHRS and CDR2 YFSETQ. The CDR3 length is 16 residues. CDR3 bases: TGCGCCAGCAGCCCCGGTCCGGCCGGGGGTAATGAAAAACTGTTTTTT. This encodes CASSPGPAGGNEKLFF.

This clone was picked up many times. This sequence joins TRBV6-5 and TRBJ1-1; 8 bases map to TRBD1. With V trimmed by 6 bases and J by 9 bases, 6 bases remained unmatched. Germline CDR1 MNHEY, CDR2 SVGAGI. The CDR3 has 12 residues. The DNA for the CDR3 is TGTGCCAGCAGCAAGGACAGGGTAAAAGCTTTCTTT. It translates to CASSKDRVKAFF.

The J gene is TRBJ2-3, the V gene TRBV7-2; tentative D call: TRBD1 (6 bases). CDR3 size: 13 residues. Germline V lookup: CDR1 SGHTA, CDR2 FQGNSA. Trimming removed 5 bases at V and 0 bases at J, with 6 bases between. CDR3 nucleotides: TGTGCCAGCAGCGGACAGAGCACAGATACGCAGTATTTT. Translated: CASSGQSTDTQYF.

This chain connects TRBV5-1 to TRBJ2-7; TRBD1 matches 7 bases. The CDR3 runs to 13 residues. V lost 6 bases, J lost 3 bases, and 6 bases stayed unmatched. Per the germline V gene, CDR1 is SGHRS and CDR2 is YFSETQ. The CDR3 DNA reads as TGCGCCAGCACAGGACAGGATTACTACGAGCAGTACTTC. As protein: CASTGQDYYEQYF.

V usage is TRBV29-1 and J usage is TRBJ2-3; no firm D call. Germline V CDR1 and CDR2: SQVTM, ANQGSEA. The V end lost 7 bases, the J end lost 3 bases, and 20 bases lay between the germline ends. This CDR3 is 15 amino acids long. For the CDR3, the DNA is TGCAGCGCAAACCTATACTTTACAGTGACAGATACGCAGTATTTT. Translated, it gives CSANLYFTVTDTQYF.

The chain links TRBV2 to TRBJ1-3, with a possible D match to TRBD1 (5 bases). Per germline, CDR1 SNHLY and CDR2 FYNNEI. Trimming pared 7 bases from V and 8 bases from J, leaving 15 bases between. The CDR3 sequence is 13 residues long. The CDR3 region is CASKPGRDDTIYF. In nucleotides, the CDR3 is TGTGCCAGCAAACCAGGGCGAGACGACACCATATATTTT.

The chain employs TRBV30 and TRBJ2-7, with D possibly being TRBD1 (5 bases). V lost 5 bases to trimming and J lost 0 bases, with 8 bases between them. Germline lookup yields CDR1 GTSNPN and CDR2 SVGIG (reference sequence). CDR3 length equals 12 residues. The CDR3 sequence is CAWLTVSYEQYV. Here the CDR3 DNA reads TGTGCCTGGTTGACAGTCTCCTACGAGCAGTACGTC.

Only a few counts were recorded for this clone. CDR3 bases: TGCAGCCTGTGGAGCGGGGCTGGCGATGAGCAGTTCTTC. Amino acid sequence: CSLWSGAGDEQFF. The rearrangement uses TRBV29-1 and TRBJ2-1; 7 nucleotides match TRBD2. Per the germline V gene, CDR1 is SQVTM and CDR2 is ANQGSEA. This CDR3 is built from 13 residues. The V segment lost 8 bases and the J segment 8 bases; nucleotides outside the gene matches: 12.

J is TRBJ1-2 and V is TRBV18, with TRBD1 matching over 9 bases. V trimming: 3 bases; J trimming: 3 bases; junction bases outside the gene matches: 2. Germline CDR1 is KGHSH and CDR2 is LQKENI. The CDR3 is 14 residues long. The CDR3 spells CASSPGQGDYGYTF. The CDR3, as DNA: TGTGCCAGCTCACCGGGACAGGGTGACTATGGCTACACCTTC.

The chain links TRBV10-3 to TRBJ1-1; 10 bases are shared with TRBD1. Trimming took 3 bases from V and 7 from J; bases not matched to a gene: 8. This CDR3 region has 15 residues. Germline CDR1 is ENHRY and CDR2 is SYGVKD. The CDR3 DNA reads TGTGCCATCAGTGATAGGAGACAGGGGGCGGGTGAAGCTTTCTTT. Amino acids: CAISDRRQGAGEAFF.